These 10 T cell receptor beta chains were sequenced from one sample in a study of blood T cell repertoires in COVID-19. Method: immunoSEQ multiplex PCR; TCRdb's copy keeps in-frame clones and lacks some. Altogether about 210,000 clones are present, 84% being singletons, with the ten largest covering approximately 10%. The sequencing sample was made of peripheral blood. The receptors were sampled from a man over 45 with active or convalescent COVID-19.

The J gene is TRBJ2-7, the V gene TRBV12-3 or TRBV12-4; 7 nucleotides match TRBD1. V lost 7 bases, J lost 5 bases, and 2 bases stayed unmatched. This CDR3 region has 11 residues. CDR3 in amino acids: CASKGAHEQYF. CDR3 DNA: TGTGCCAGCAAGGGGGCACACGAGCAGTACTTC.

The chain has TRBV3-1 (or the pseudogene TRBV3-2) and TRBJ1-2; D is uncertain. Germline V lookup: CDR1 LGHDT, CDR2 YNNKEL (reference sequence). The V end lost 1 base, the J end lost 5 bases, and 5 bases lay between the germline ends. The CDR3 is 12 residues long. CDR3 sequence: CASSQARYGYTF. CDR3 bases: TGTGCCAGCAGCCAAGCCCGGTATGGCTACACCTTC.

A single count supports this clone. The chain employs TRBV2 and TRBJ1-2; 8 bases line up with TRBD1. Germline V gives CDR1 SNHLY, CDR2 FYNNEI. This CDR3 comprises 12 residues. The junction had 1 base not matched to a gene; V was cut back by 6 bases and J by 4 bases. CDR3 residues: CASRGTGYGYTF. The CDR3 coding sequence is TGTGCCAGCAGGGGGACAGGCTATGGCTACACCTTC.

This clone was picked up a small number of times. This chain links TRBV28 with TRBJ1-2; 8 bases agree with TRBD1. The CDR3 contains 14 residues. In germline, CDR1 is MDHEN, CDR2 SYDVKM. V gave up 3 bases and J gave up 7 bases; unmatched junction bases: 7. The CDR3 is CASSFLQGASGYTF. The CDR3 DNA reads TGTGCCAGCAGTTTTCTTCAGGGGGCGAGTGGCTACACCTTC.

The chain combines TRBV19 with TRBJ2-3; the D is unclear. The CDR3 sequence is 11 residues long. Germline V CDR1 and CDR2: LNHDA, SQIVND (reference sequence). Trimming left V 9 bases short and J 7 bases short, with 11 bases between. The CDR3 loop is CARPAEHTQYF. The CDR3 nucleotides read TGTGCCAGACCCGCGGAGCATACGCAGTATTTT.

This clone occurred once. The chain uses TRBV15 and TRBJ2-1; no definite D call. The CDR3 has 15 amino acids. Trimming stripped 0 bases from V and 5 bases from J, with 11 bases between. The V gene's germline CDR1 is LNHNV and CDR2 YYDKDF (reference sequence). CDR3 coding DNA: TGTGCCACCAGCAGAGATTTAACTATAAACAATGAGCAGTTCTTC. Translated, it gives CATSRDLTINNEQFF.

The genes are TRBV2 and TRBJ1-1; D possibly corresponds to TRBD1 (6 bases). The CDR3 runs to 15 residues. V shed 2 bases and J shed 1 base, with 11 bases lying between them. Germline V gene data show CDR1 as SNHLY and CDR2 as FYNNEI. CDR3 residues: CASSEPGTQNTEAFF. Written as DNA, the CDR3 is TGTGCCAGCAGTGAACCCGGGACACAGAACACTGAAGCTTTCTTT.

This chain joins TRBV19 and TRBJ1-1, with TRBD1 matching over 8 bases. This CDR3 contains 16 residues. Germline CDR1 and CDR2: LNHDA and SQIVND (reference sequence). Unmatched junction bases numbered 7, after V lost 0 bases and J lost 4 bases. Here the CDR3 DNA reads TGTGCCAGTAGTATAGATTTTTGGACAGGGATCACTGAAGCTTTCTTT. Translation gives CASSIDFWTGITEAFF.

J is TRBJ2-7 and V is TRBV5-6; TRBD1 matches at 8 bases. Germline V CDR1 and CDR2: SGHDT, YYEEEE. The J segment lost 3 bases and the V segment lost 4 bases, leaving 3 bases of the junction unmatched. The CDR3 runs 13 residues. In DNA, the CDR3 is TGTGCCAGCAGCCGCGACAGGGGCTACGAGCAGTACTTC. It translates to CASSRDRGYEQYF.

This sequence joins TRBV6-5 and TRBJ1-2; 9 bases map to TRBD1. The CDR3 extends over 16 amino acids. V lost 4 bases and J lost 2; bases outside the gene matches: 8. Germline V CDR1 and CDR2: MNHEY, SVGAGI. For the CDR3, the DNA is TGTGCCAGCAGTTCCCACGGGACAGGGCCCAACTATGGCTACACCTTC. Translation: CASSSHGTGPNYGYTF.